This TCR beta chain was retrieved from a study of shared clonotypes between healthy human individuals. The study's findings and limits: In contrast to clonotypes shared by all four donors, non-shared clonotypes had lower generation probabilities. The researchers took only blood, and tissue repertoires probably look different. Naive subsets usually exceeded memory subsets in estimated richness.

Profiled with immunoSEQ multiplex PCR; TCRdb holds only in-frame clones, not every one. The repertoire holds a few million clones, with nearly 97% as singletons. On this clone itself: Its antigen is unidentified. Other DNA sequences in the same sample also yield this CDR3.

Sequenced: naive CD4+ T cells sorted from blood. The subset here: CD45RA+ positively selected. The receptor was isolated from a man aged 18 to 29 in good health.

The chain's CDR3 is CASSYSTNTEAFF. The CDR3 DNA reads as TGTGCCAGCAGTTACTCTACGAACACTGAAGCTTTCTTT. V is TRBV6-6 and J is TRBJ1-1; unclear D gene. The V gene's germline CDR1 is MNHNY and CDR2 SVGAGI (reference sequence). The CDR3 has 13 residues. With 0 bases removed from V and 1 base from J, the gap between germline ends came to 3 bases.